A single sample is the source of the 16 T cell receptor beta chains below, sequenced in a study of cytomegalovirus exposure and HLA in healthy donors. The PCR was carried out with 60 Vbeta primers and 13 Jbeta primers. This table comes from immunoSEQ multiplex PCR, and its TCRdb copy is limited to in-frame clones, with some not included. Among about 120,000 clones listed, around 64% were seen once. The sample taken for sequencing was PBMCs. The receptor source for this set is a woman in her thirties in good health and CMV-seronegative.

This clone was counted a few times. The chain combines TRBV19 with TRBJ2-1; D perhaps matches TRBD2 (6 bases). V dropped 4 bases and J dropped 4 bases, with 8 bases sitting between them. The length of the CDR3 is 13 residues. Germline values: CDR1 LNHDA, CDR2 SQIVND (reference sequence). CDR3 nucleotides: TGTGCCAGTAGTAACCGGGAGTACAATGAGCAGTTCTTC. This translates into CASSNREYNEQFF. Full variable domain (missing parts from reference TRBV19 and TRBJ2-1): DGGITQSPKYLFRKEGQNVTLSCEQNLNHDAMYWYRQDPGQGLRLIYYSQIVNDFQKGDIAEGYSVSREKKESFPLTVTSAQKNPTAFYLCASSNREYNEQFFGPGTRLTVL.

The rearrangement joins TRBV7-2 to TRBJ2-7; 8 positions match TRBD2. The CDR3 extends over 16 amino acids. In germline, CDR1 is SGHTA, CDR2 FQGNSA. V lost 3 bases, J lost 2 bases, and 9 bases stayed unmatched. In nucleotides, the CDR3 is TGTGCCAGCAGCTTTGGGGGCGGGAGGAAGACCTACGAGCAGTACTTC. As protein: CASSFGGGRKTYEQYF. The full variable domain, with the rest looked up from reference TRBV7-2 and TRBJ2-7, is GAGVSQSPSNKVTEKGKDVELRCDPISGHTALYWYRQSLGQGLEFLIYFQGNSAPDKSGLPSDRFSAERTGGSVSTLTIQRTQQEDSAVYLCASSFGGGRKTYEQYFGPGTRLTVT.

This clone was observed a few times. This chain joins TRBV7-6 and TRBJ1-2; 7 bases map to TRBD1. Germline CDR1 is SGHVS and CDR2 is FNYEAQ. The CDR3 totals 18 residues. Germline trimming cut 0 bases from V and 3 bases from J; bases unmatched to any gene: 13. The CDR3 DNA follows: TGTGCCAGCAGCTTAGCGCTTTATGAGGGGGCTCACTACTATGGCTACACCTTC. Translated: CASSLALYEGAHYYGYTF. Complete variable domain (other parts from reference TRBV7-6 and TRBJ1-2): GAGVSQSPRYKVTKRGQDVALRCDPISGHVSLYWYRQALGQGPEFLTYFNYEAQQDKSGLPNDRFSAERPEGSISTLTIQRTEQRDSAMYRCASSLALYEGAHYYGYTFGSGTRLTVV.

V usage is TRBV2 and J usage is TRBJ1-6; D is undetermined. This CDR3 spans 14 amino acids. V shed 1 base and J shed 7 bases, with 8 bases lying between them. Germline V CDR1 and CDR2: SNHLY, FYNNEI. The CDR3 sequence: CASSEGTANSPLHF. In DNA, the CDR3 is TGTGCCAGCAGTGAAGGGACTGCGAATTCACCCCTCCACTTT.

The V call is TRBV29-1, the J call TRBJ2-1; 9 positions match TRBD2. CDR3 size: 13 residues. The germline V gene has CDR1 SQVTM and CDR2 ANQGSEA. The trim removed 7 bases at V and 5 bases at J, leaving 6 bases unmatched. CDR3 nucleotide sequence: TGCAGCGGAGTTCTAGCGGGAAACAATGAGCAGTTCTTC. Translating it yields CSGVLAGNNEQFF.

The chain's CDR3 is CASSRQGVTYGYTF. In DNA, the CDR3 is TGTGCCAGCTCTCGACAGGGGGTGACTTATGGCTACACCTTC. The chain has TRBV18 and TRBJ1-2, with TRBD1 matching over 9 bases. The V gene's germline CDR1 is KGHSH and CDR2 LQKENI. The CDR3 covers 14 residues. Unmatched junction bases numbered 7, after V lost 6 bases and J lost 5 bases.

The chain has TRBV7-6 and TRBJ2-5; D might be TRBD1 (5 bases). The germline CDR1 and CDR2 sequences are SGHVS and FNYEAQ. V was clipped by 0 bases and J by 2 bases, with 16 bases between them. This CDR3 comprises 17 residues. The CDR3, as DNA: TGTGCCAGCAGCTTAGCCAACGACAGAACAATACAAGAGACCCAGTACTTC. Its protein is CASSLANDRTIQETQYF. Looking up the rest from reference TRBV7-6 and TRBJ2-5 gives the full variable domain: GAGVSQSPRYKVTKRGQDVALRCDPISGHVSLYWYRQALGQGPEFLTYFNYEAQQDKSGLPNDRFSAERPEGSISTLTIQRTEQRDSAMYRCASSLANDRTIQETQYFGPGTRLLVL.

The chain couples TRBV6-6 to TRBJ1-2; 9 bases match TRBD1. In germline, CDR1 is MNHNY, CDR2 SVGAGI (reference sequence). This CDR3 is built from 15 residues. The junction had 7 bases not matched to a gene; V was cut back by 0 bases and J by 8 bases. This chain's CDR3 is CASSYSTGGEGGYTF. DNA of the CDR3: TGTGCCAGCAGTTACTCGACAGGGGGAGAGGGAGGCTACACCTTC.

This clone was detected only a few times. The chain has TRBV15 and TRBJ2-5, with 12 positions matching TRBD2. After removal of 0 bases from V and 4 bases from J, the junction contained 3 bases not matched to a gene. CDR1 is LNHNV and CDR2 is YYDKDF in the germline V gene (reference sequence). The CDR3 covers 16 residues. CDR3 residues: CATSRDAGLAGETQYF. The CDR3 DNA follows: TGTGCCACCAGCAGAGACGCGGGACTAGCGGGAGAGACCCAGTACTTC.

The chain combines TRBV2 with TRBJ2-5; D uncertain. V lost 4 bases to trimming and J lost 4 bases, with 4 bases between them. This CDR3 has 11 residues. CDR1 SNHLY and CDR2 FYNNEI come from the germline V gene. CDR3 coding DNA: TGTGCCAGCAGTGTCCGAGAGACCCAGTACTTC. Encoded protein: CASSVRETQYF.

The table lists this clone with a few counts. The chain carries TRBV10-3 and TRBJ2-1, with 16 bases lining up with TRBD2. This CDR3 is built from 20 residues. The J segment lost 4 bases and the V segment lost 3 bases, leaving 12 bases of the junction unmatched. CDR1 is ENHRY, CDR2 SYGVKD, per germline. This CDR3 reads CAISDPTPPGLAGGYNEQFF. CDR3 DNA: TGTGCCATCAGTGACCCGACCCCACCGGGACTAGCGGGAGGGTACAATGAGCAGTTCTTC.

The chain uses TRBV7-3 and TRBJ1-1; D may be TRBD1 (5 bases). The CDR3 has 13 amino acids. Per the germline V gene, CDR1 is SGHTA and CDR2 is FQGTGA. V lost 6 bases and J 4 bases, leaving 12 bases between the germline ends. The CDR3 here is CASRVDRSTEAFF. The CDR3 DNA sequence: TGTGCCAGCAGGGTCGACAGAAGCACTGAAGCTTTCTTT.

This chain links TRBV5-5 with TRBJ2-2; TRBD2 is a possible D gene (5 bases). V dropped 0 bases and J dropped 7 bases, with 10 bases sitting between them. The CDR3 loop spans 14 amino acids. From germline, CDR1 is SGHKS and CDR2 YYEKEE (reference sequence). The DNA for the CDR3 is TGTGCCAGCAGCTTGGAAACGGGGATCGGGGAGCTGTTTTTT. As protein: CASSLETGIGELFF. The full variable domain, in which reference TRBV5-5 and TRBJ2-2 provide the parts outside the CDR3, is DAGVTQSPTHLIKTRGQQVTLRCSPISGHKSVSWYQQVLGQGPQFIFQYYEKEERGRGNFPDRFSARQFPNYSSELNVNALLLGDSALYLCASSLETGIGELFFGEGSRLTVL.

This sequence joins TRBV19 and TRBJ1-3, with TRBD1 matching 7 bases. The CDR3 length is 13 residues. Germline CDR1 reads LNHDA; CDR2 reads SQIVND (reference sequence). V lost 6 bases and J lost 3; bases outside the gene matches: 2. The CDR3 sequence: CASSRDSGNTIYF. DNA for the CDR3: TGTGCCAGTAGCCGGGACAGTGGAAACACCATATATTTT.

The CDR3 loop reads CAWNHIVRTGNTIYF. The CDR3, as DNA: TGTGCCTGGAACCATATAGTCAGGACTGGAAACACCATATATTTT. This chain joins TRBV30 and TRBJ1-3; D uncertain. The germline CDR1 and CDR2 sequences are GTSNPN and SVGIG (reference sequence). The CDR3 is 15 residues long. Trimming shortened V by 4 bases and J by 2 bases, and 15 bases separated the two germline ends.

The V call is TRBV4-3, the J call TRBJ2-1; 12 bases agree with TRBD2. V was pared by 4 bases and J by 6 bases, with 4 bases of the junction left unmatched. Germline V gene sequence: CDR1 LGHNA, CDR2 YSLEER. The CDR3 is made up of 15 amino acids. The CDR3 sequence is CASSLGLAGSNEQFF. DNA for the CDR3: TGCGCCAGCAGCCTAGGACTAGCGGGGTCCAATGAGCAGTTCTTC.